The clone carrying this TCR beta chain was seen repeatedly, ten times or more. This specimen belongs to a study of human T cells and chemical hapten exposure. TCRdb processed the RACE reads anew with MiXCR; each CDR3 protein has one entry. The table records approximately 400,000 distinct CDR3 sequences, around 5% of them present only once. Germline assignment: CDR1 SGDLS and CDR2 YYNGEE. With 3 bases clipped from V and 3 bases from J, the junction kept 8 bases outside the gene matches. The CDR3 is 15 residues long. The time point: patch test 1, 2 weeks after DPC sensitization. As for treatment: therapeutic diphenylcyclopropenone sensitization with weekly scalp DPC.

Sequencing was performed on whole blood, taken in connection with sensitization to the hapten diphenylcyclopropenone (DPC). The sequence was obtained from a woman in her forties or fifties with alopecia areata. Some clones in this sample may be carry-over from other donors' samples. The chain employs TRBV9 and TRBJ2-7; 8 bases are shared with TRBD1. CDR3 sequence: CASSAGQGRFYEQYF. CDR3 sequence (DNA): TGTGCCAGCAGCGCCGGACAGGGTAGGTTCTACGAGCAGTACTTC.